The clone carrying this T cell receptor beta chain was recorded at least ten times. Its antigen is as yet unknown. Clones were sequenced by immunoSEQ multiplex PCR, and TCRdb holds only the in-frame ones, with some missing. The sample has 8,500 to 13,000 clones, none seen only once; the top ten hold approximately 15%. Germline CDR1 and CDR2: MGHRA and YSYEKL. Germline trimming cut 1 base from V and 7 bases from J; bases unmatched to any gene: 7. CDR3 size: 14 residues. These data belong to a study of T cells after posttransplantation cyclophosphamide. Study-level results: Donor-recipient repertoire similarity was low at 1-2 months, rising over year one. Recipient CMV seropositivity and CMV reactivation strongly tracked TRB clonality. Blood and skin or GI T cell repertoires showed limited TRB overlap.

Treatment was busulfan-fludarabine conditioning, a marrow graft, and cyclophosphamide on days +3 and +4. V usage is TRBV4-1 and J usage is TRBJ2-7, with TRBD1 matching 7 bases. The material sequenced was PBMCs, taken after allogeneic stem cell transplant with posttransplant cyclophosphamide. This sequence originates from a female patient between 40 and 55 years old who received an allogeneic stem cell transplant from a related donor, was CMV-positive, and had no GVHD. Some T cells may be supplied by the graft donor. The CDR3 bases are TGCGCCAGCAGCCAAGCCCACAGGGGAATGGAGCAGTACTTC. Translating it yields CASSQAHRGMEQYF.